This T cell receptor beta chain derives from a study of cytomegalovirus exposure and HLA in healthy donors. Study as a whole: Prior work identified 95 million to 120 million unique TCR beta sequences in 190 million or so T cells. The study, taken as a whole, reports: In a later analysis, about 17,000 TCR beta sequences were associated with HLA alleles at 0.05 false discovery rate. As a later analysis revealed, the rate of TCR association differed by HLA locus, with DRB1 most and HLA-C fewest.

Trimming pared 0 bases from V and 3 bases from J, leaving 8 bases between. There are 14 residues in the CDR3. Germline V gives CDR1 SGHDN, CDR2 FVKESK. Both 60 Vbeta primers and 13 Jbeta primers went into the PCR. Sequencing was performed with immunoSEQ multiplex PCR; in TCRdb, only in-frame clones are kept and a portion is missing. Altogether fewer than 90,000 clones are present, around 76% being singletons, with the ten largest covering roughly a tenth. On this clone itself: Antigen specificity is unknown.

The TCR was taken from a man aged 25-40 years in good health and CMV-seropositive. The chain combines TRBV14 with TRBJ2-5; D is unresolved. Sequencing used PBMCs. CDR3 region: CASSQDFLKETQYF. CDR3 DNA sequence: TGTGCCAGCAGCCAAGATTTCCTAAAAGAGACCCAGTACTTC.